The rows below give T cell receptor beta chains drawn from one sample of a study of post-analysis software for immune sequencing data. TCRdb itself ran the PCR reads through MiXCR, one entry per CDR3 protein. This repertoire shows hundreds of thousands of distinct CDR3 sequences, approximately 30% found once; its top ten account for approximately 0.6%. Sample: blood. The receptor source for this set is a girl aged 10-17 years with multiple sclerosis. The CDR3 runs from the conserved cysteine through the conserved F or W. Fields, in order: J gene, V gene, clone size, D gene, CDR3 DNA, CDR3 protein. A D gene is named only where the DNA matches it firmly. Expanded clones get a size class; other rows say once, few or many, or leave the size out.

TRBJ2-7,TRBV10-3,-,TRBD2,TGTGCCGTCAGTGAACCGGGACTAGCGAAATCCTACGAGCAGTACTTC,CAVSEPGLAKSYEQYF
TRBJ2-1,TRBV18,-,-,TGTGCCAGCTCACCACCAGCACTCAATGAGCAGTTCTTC,CASSPPALNEQFF
TRBJ1-2,TRBV12-3/TRBV12-4,-,-,TGTGCCAGCAGCTTAATTCCGGCCCGAGGGGGCTACACCTTC,CASSLIPARGGYTF
TRBJ2-1,TRBV5-1,-,-,TGCGCCAGCAGCTTGGCCCCGACACGCCTGGGGAATGAGCAGTTCTTC,CASSLAPTRLGNEQFF
TRBJ1-5,TRBV28,-,-,TGTGCCAGCAGTTTAAAGATGGGGGTCGGGAGCAATCAGCCCCAGCATTTT,CASSLKMGVGSNQPQHF
TRBJ1-2,TRBV5-1,few,TRBD1,TGCGCCAGCAGCTCCGGACAGGCGACGTACTATGGCTACACCTTC,CASSSGQATYYGYTF
TRBJ2-3,TRBV20-1,few,TRBD1,TGCAGTGCTAGAAAACAGGGGGCATTAGATACGCAGTATTTT,CSARKQGALDTQYF
TRBJ2-2,TRBV20-1,few,-,TGCAGTGCTACTAGATCAGGGGCGAACACCGGGGAGCTGTTTTTT,CSATRSGANTGELFF
TRBJ1-2,TRBV5-1,few,-,TGCGCCAGCAGGTTGGACCCGAGATGGGCCGGCTACACCTTC,CASRLDPRWAGYTF
TRBJ1-1,TRBV13,few,-,TGTGCCAGCAGCTTACCCACGGAGAACACTGAAGCTTTCTTT,CASSLPTENTEAFF
TRBJ2-5,TRBV6-6,many,TRBD1,TGTGCCAGCAGTTACTGGCAGGGGGAAGAGACCCAGTACTTC,CASSYWQGEETQYF
TRBJ1-5,TRBV12-3/TRBV12-4,-,-,TGTGCCAGCAGTTTAACGGGAGGGGGAAAACAGCCCCAGCATTTT,CASSLTGGGKQPQHF
TRBJ1-2,TRBV5-1,-,-,TGCGCCAGCAGCTTGGAAGGGACGGGGGAGCACTATGGCTACACCTTC,CASSLEGTGEHYGYTF
TRBJ1-2,TRBV3-1,-,-,TGTGCCAGCAGCATCCGTTGGCAGACCTATGGCTACACCTTC,CASSIRWQTYGYTF
TRBJ1-2,TRBV7-8,few,-,TGTGCCAGCAGCTCCGGGCCCAGCTACTATGGCTACACCTTC,CASSSGPSYYGYTF
TRBJ1-1,TRBV5-1,few,-,TGCGCCAGCAGCTGGACCAGGGGGAACACTGAAGCTTTCTTT,CASSWTRGNTEAFF
TRBJ2-1,TRBV4-1,few,TRBD2,TGCGCCAGCAGCCAATCCGGAGGGGCGGGGGGCTACAATGAGCAGTTCTTC,CASSQSGGAGGYNEQFF
TRBJ2-7,TRBV20-1,few,TRBD2,TGCAGTGCCAAAAGGCCTAGCGGGAGCCACGAGCAGTACTTC,CSAKRPSGSHEQYF
TRBJ1-6,TRBV7-2,-,-,TGTGCCAGCAGCTTAGCGGGGCAGCAAAATAATTCACCCCTCCACTTT,CASSLAGQQNNSPLHF